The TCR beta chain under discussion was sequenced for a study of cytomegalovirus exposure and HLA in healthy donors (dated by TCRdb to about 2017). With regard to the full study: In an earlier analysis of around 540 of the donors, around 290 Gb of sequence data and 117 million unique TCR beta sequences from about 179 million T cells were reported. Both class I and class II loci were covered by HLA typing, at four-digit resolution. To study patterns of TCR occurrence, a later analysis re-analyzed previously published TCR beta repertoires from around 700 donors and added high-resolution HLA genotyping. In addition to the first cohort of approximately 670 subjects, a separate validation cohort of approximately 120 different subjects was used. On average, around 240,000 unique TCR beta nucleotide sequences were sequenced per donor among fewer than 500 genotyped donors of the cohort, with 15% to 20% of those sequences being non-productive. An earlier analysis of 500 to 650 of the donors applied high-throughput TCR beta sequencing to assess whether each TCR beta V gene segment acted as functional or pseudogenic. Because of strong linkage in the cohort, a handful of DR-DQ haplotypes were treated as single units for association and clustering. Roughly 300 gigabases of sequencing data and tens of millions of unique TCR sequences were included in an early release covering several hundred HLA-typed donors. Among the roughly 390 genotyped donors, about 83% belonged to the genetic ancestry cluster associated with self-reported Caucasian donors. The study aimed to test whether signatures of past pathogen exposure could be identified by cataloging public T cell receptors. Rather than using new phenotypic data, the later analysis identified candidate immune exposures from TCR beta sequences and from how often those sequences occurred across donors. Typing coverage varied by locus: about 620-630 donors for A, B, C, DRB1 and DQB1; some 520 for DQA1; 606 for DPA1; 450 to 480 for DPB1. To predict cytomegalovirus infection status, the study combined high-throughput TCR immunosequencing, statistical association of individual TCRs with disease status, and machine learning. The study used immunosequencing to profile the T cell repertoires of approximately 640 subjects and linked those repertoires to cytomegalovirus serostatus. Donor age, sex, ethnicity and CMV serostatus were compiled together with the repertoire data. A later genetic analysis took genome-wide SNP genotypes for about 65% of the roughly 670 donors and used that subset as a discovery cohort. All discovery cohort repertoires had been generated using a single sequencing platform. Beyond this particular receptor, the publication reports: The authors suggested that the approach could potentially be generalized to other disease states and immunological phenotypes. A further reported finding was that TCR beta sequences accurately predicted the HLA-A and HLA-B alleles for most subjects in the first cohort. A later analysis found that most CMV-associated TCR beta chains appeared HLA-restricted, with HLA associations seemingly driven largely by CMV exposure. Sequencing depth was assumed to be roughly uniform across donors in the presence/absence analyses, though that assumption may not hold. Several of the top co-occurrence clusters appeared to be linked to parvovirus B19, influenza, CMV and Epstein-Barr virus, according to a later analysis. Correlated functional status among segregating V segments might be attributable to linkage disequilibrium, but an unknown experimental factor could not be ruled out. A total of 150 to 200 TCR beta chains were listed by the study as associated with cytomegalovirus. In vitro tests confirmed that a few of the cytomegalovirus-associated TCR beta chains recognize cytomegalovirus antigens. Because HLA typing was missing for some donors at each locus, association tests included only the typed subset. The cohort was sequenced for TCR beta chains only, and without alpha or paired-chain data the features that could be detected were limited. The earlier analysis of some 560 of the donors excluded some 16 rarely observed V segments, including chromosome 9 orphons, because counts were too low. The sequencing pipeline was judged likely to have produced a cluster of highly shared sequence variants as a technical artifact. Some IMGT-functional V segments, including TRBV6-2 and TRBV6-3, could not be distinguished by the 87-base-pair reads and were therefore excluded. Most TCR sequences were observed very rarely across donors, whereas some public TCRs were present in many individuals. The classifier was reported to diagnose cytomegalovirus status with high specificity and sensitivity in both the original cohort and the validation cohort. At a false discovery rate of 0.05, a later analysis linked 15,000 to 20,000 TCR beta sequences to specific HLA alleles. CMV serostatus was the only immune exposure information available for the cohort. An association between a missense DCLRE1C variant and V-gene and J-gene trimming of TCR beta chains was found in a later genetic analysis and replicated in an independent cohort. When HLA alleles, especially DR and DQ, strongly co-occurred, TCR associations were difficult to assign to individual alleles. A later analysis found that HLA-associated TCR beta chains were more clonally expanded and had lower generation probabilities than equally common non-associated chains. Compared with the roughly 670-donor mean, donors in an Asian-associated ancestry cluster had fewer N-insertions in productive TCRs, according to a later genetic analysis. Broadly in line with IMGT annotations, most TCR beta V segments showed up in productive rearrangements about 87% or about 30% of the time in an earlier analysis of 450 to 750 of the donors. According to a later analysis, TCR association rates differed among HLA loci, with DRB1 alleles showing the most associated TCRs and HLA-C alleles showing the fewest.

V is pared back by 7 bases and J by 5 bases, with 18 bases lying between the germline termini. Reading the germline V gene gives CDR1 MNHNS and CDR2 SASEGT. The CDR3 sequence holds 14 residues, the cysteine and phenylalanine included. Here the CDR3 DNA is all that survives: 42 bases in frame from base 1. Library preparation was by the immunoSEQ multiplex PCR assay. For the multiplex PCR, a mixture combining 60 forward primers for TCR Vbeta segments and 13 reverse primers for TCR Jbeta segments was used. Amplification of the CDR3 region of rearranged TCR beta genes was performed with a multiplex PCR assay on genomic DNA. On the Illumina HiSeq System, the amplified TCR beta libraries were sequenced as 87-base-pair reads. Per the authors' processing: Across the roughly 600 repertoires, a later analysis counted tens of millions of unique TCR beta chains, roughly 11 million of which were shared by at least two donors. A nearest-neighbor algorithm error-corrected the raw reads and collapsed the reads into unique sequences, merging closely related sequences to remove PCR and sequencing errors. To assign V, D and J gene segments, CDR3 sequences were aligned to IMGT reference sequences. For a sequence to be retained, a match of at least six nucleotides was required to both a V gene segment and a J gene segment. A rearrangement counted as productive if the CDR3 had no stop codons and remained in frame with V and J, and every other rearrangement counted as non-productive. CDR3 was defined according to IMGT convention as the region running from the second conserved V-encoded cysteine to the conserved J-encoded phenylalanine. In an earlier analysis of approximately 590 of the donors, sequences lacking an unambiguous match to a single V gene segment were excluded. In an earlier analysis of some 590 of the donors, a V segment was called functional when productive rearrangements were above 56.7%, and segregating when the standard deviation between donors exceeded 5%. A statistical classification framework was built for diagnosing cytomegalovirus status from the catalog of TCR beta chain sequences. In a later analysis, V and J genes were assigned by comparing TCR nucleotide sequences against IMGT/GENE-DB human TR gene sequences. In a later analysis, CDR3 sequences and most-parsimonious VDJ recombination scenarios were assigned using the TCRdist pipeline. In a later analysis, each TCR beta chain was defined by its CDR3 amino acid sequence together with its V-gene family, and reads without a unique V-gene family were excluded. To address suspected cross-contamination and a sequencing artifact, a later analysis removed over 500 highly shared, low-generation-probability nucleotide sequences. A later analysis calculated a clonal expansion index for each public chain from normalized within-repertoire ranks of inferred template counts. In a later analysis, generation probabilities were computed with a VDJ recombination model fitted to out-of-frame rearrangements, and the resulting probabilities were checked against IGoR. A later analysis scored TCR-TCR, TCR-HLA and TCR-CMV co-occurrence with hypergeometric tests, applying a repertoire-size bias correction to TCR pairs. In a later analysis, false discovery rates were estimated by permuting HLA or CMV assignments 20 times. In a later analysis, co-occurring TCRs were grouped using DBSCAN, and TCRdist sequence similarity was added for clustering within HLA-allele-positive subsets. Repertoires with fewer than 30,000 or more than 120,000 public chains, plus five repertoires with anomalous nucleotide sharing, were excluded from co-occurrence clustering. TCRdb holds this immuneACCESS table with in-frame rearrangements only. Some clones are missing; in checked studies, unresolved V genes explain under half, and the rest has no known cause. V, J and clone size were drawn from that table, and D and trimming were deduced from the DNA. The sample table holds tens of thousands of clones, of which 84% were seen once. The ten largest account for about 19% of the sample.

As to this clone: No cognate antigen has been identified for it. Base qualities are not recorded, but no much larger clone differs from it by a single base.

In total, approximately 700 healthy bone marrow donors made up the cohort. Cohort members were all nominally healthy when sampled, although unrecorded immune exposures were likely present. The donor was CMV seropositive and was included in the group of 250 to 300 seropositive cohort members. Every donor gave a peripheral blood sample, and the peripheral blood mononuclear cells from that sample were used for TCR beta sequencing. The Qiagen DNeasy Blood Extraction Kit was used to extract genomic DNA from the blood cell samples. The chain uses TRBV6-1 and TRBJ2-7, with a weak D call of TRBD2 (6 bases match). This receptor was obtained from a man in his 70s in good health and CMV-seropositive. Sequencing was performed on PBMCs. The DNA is TGTGCCAGCATCGGGGGTAGAAAGTCCAACGAGCAGTACTTC. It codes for CASIGGRKSNEQYF.